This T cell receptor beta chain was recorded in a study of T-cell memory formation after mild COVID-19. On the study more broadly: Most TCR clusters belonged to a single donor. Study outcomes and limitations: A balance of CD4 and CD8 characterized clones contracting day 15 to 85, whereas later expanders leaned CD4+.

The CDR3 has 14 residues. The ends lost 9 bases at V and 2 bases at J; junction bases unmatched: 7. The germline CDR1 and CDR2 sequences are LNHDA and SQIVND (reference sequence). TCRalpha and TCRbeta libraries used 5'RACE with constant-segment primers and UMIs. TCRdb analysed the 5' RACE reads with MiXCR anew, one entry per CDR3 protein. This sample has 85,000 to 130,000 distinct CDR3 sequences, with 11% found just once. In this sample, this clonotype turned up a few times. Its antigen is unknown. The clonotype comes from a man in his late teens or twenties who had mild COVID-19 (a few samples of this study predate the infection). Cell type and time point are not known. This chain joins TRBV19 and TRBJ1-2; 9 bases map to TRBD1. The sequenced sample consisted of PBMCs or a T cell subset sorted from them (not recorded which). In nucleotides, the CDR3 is TGTGCCAGCAAGGCCGGGACAGGGAACTATGGCTACACCTTC. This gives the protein CASKAGTGNYGYTF.